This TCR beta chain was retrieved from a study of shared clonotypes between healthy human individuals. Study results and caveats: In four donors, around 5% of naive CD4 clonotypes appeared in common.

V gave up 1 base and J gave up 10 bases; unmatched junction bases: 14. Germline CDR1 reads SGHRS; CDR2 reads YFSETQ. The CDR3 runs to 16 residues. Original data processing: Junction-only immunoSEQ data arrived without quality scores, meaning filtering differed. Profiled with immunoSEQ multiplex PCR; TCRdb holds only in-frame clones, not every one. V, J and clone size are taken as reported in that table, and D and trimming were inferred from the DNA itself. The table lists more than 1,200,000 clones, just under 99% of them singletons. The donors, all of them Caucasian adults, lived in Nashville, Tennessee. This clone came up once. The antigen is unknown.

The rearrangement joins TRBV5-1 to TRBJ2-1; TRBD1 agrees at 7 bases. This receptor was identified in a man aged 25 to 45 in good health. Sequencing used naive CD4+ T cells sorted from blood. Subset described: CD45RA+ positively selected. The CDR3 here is CASSLWSGTQGEEQFF. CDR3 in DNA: TGCGCCAGCAGCTTGTGGTCCGGGACCCAGGGGGAAGAGCAGTTCTTC. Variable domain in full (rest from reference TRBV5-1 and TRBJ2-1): KAGVTQTPRYLIKTRGQQVTLSCSPISGHRSVSWYQQTPGQGLQFLFEYFSETQRNKGNFPGRFSGRQFSNSRSEMNVSTLELGDSALYLCASSLWSGTQGEEQFFGPGTRLTVL.